These T cell receptor beta chains were read from a single sample in a study of T cell repertoires in cytomegalovirus infection. These receptors' antigens are unknown. In TCRdb, the reads were re-called with MiXCR into one record per CDR3 protein. The data show about 340,000 distinct CDR3 sequences, 25% to 35% seen once. The material sequenced was cultured PBMCs, taken from culture after CMV antigen stimulation. The receptors were sampled from a human donor in good health (CMV status not recorded). Some clones in this sample may be carry-over from other donors' samples. Both conserved end residues are part of each CDR3. A D gene is named only where the DNA matches it firmly. Clone size, where shown, is once, few, many, or a class for clones that have expanded.

size	length	J	V	D	CDR3	DNA
few	14	TRBJ1-1	TRBV28	.	CASSLWGGSTEAFF	TGTGCCAGCAGTTTATGGGGGGGAAGCACTGAAGCTTTCTTT
many	14	TRBJ1-6	TRBV7-2	.	CASSLVSYNSPLHF	TGTGCCAGCAGCTTAGTATCATATAATTCACCCCTCCACTTT
few	15	TRBJ1-1	TRBV12-3/TRBV12-4	TRBD1	CASSAKTGPNTEAFF	TGTGCCAGCAGCGCAAAGACAGGGCCGAACACTGAAGCTTTCTTT
many	15	TRBJ2-1	TRBV7-2	.	CASSQADSSYNEQFF	TGTGCCAGCAGTCAAGCGGATTCCTCCTACAATGAGCAGTTCTTC
.	11	TRBJ1-1	TRBV12-5	.	CASGEGTEAFF	TGTGCTAGTGGGGAGGGGACTGAAGCTTTCTTT
many	15	TRBJ2-2	TRBV7-2	TRBD1	CASSRDRGFTGELFF	TGTGCCAGCAGTCGGGACAGGGGGTTTACCGGGGAGCTGTTTTTT
.	16	TRBJ2-1	TRBV20-1	.	CSARGRRDFSYNEQFF	TGCAGTGCTAGAGGACGTCGGGACTTCTCCTACAATGAGCAGTTCTTC
many	16	TRBJ2-3	TRBV7-6	.	CASSSKGERSTDTQYF	TGTGCCAGCAGTTCCAAAGGGGAGCGGAGCACAGATACGCAGTATTTT
many	17	TRBJ1-1	TRBV7-6	TRBD1	CASSSVPGQGSGTEAFF	TGTGCCAGCAGCTCCGTCCCGGGACAGGGGTCGGGCACTGAAGCTTTCTTT
.	15	TRBJ2-7	TRBV28	.	CASSPAGSFSYEQYF	TGTGCCAGCAGTCCAGCAGGGAGCTTCTCCTACGAGCAGTACTTC
.	13	TRBJ1-1	TRBV5-1	.	CASSEGANTEAFF	TGCGCCAGCAGCGAGGGAGCGAACACTGAAGCTTTCTTT
few	17	TRBJ2-6	TRBV6-1	.	CASSEWWDGSGANVLTF	TGTGCCAGCAGTGAATGGTGGGACGGCTCTGGGGCCAACGTCCTGACTTTC
.	15	TRBJ2-1	TRBV2	.	CASRERPGARGEQFF	TGTGCCAGCAGAGAAAGACCGGGGGCGAGGGGTGAGCAGTTCTTC
.	15	TRBJ2-1	TRBV12-5	.	CASGLDNQAFIEQFF	TGTGCTAGTGGTTTGGACAACCAAGCTTTTATAGAGCAGTTCTTC
.	14	TRBJ1-1	TRBV20-1	.	CSASSSREVTEAFF	TGCAGTGCTAGTAGTAGCAGGGAGGTTACTGAAGCTTTCTTT
.	15	TRBJ2-1	TRBV12-3/TRBV12-4	TRBD2	CASILPGGPRDEQFF	TGTGCCAGCATTCTCCCGGGAGGGCCTAGGGATGAGCAGTTCTTC
few	18	TRBJ1-1	TRBV28	TRBD1	CASSLVARGQSANTEAFF	TGTGCCAGCAGTTTAGTGGCCAGGGGGCAATCAGCTAACACTGAAGCTTTCTTT
.	14	TRBJ2-7	TRBV29-1	.	CSVEDTTASYEQYF	TGCAGCGTTGAAGACACCACAGCCTCCTACGAGCAGTACTTC
few	12	TRBJ2-1	TRBV5-4	TRBD2	CASSPGGSEQFF	TGTGCCAGCAGTCCGGGGGGGAGCGAGCAGTTCTTC
.	18	TRBJ2-1	TRBV9	.	CASSVSGSVDPIYNEQFF	TGTGCCAGCAGCGTATCAGGGTCTGTTGACCCCATCTACAATGAGCAGTTCTTC
few	17	TRBJ2-1	TRBV12-3/TRBV12-4	TRBD2	CASSFSGTTSSYNEQFF	TGTGCCAGCAGTTTTAGTGGGACTACTAGCTCCTACAATGAGCAGTTCTTC
few	13	TRBJ1-1	TRBV4-1	.	CASSQTRENEAFF	TGCGCCAGCAGCCAAACCCGGGAAAATGAAGCTTTCTTT
once	14	TRBJ2-6	TRBV15	.	CATSTGSGANVLTF	TGTGCCACCAGCACGGGCTCTGGGGCCAACGTCCTGACTTTC